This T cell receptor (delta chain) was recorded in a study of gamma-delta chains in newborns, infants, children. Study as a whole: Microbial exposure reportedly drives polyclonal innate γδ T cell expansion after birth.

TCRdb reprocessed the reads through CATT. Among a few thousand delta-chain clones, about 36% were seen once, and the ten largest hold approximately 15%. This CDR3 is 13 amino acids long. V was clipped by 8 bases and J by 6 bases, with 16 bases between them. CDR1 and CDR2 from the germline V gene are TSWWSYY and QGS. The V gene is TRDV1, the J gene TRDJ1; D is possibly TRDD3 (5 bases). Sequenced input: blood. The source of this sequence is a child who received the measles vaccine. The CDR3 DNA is TGTGCTCTTCCGAACGGTGGGGCCCATAAACTCATCTTT. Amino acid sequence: CALPNGGAHKLIF.